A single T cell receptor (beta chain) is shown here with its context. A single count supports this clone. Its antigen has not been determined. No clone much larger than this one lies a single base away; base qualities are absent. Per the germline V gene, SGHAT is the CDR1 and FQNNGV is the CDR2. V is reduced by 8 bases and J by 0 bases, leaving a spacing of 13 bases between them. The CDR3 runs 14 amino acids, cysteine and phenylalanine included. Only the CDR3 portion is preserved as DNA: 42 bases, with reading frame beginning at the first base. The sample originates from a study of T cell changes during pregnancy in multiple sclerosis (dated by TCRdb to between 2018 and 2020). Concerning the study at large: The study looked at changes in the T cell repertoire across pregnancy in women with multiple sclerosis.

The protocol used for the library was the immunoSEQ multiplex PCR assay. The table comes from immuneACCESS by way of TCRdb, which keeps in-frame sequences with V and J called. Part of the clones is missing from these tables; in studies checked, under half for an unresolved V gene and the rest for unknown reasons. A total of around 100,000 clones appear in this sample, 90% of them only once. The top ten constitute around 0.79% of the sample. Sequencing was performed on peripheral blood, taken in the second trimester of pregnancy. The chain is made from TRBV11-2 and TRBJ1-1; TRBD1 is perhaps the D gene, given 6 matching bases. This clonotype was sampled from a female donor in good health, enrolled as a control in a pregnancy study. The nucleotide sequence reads TGTGCCAGCCGAATACAGGGCATGAACACTGAAGCTTTCTTT. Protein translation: CASRIQGMNTEAFF.